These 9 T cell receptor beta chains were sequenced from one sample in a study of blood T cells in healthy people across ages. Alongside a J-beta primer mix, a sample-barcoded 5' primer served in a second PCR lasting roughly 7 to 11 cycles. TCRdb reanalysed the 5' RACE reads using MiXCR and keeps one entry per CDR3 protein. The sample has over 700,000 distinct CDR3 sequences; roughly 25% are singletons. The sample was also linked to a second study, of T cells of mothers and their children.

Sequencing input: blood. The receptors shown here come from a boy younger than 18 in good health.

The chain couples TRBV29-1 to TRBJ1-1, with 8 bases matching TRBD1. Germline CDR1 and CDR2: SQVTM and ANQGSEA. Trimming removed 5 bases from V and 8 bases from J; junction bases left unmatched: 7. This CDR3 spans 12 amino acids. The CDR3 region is CSVTGGFGEAFF. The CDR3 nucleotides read TGCAGCGTTACAGGGGGTTTCGGGGAAGCTTTCTTT. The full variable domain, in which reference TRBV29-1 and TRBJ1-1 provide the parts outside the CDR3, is SAVISQKPSRDICQRGTSLTIQCQVDSQVTMMFWYRQQPGQSLTLIATANQGSEATYESGFVIDKFPISRPNLTFSTLTVSNMSPEDSSIYLCSVTGGFGEAFFGQGTRLTVV.

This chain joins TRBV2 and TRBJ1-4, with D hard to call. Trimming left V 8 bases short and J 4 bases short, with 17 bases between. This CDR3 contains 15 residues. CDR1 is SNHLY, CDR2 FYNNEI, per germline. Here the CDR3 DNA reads TGTGCCAGCGGGCCCGGGTCTTCAAATAATGAAAAACTGTTTTTT. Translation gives CASGPGSSNNEKLFF.

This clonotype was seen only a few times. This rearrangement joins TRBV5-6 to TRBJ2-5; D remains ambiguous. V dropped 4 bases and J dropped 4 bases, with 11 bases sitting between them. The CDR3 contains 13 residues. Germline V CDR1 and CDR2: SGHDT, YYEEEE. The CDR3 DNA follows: TGTGCCAGCAGCCCGGAGTCAGGAGAGACCCAGTACTTC. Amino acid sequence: CASSPESGETQYF.

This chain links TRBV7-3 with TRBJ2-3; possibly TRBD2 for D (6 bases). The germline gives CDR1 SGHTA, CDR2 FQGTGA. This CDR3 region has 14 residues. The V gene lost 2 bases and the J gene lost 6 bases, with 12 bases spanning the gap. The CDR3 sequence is CASSLYGGIDTQYF. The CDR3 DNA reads TGTGCCAGCAGCTTATATGGCGGGATCGATACGCAGTATTTT. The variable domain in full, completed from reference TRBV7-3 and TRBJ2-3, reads GAGVSQTPSNKVTEKGKYVELRCDPISGHTALYWYRQSLGQGPEFLIYFQGTGAADDSGLPNDRFFAVRPEGSVSTLKIQRTERGDSAVYLCASSLYGGIDTQYFGPGTRLTVL.

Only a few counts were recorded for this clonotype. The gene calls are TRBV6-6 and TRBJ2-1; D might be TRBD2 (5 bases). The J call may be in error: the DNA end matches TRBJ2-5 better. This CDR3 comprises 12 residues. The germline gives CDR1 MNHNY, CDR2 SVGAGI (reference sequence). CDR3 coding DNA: TGTGCCAGCAGGCAGAGCGGAGAGACCCAGTACTTC. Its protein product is CASRQSGETQYF.

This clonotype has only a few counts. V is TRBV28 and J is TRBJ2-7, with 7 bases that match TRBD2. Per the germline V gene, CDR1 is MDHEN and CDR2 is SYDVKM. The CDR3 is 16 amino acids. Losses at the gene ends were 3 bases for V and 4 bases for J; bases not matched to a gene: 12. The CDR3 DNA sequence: TGTGCCAGCAGTTTTGCCGGGAGCGGGATAGGTTACGAGCAGTACTTC. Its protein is CASSFAGSGIGYEQYF.

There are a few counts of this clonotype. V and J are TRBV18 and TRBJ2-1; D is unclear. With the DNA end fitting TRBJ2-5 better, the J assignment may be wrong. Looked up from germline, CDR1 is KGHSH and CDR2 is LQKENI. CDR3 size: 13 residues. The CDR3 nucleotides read TGTGCCAGCTCACCAGGCGCCGGAGAGACCCAGTACTTC. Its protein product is CASSPGAGETQYF.

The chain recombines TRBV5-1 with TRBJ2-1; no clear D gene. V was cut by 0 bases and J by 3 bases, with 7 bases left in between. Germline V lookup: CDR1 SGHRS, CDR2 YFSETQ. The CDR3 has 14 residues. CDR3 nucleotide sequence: TGCGCCAGCAGCTTGGCGGGCAACTACAATGAGCAGTTCTTC. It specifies CASSLAGNYNEQFF.

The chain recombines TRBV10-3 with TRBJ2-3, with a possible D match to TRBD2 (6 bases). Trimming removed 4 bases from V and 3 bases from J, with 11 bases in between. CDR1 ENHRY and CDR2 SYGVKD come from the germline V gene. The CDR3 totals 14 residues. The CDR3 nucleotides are TGTGCCATCAGTGGCGGGGTAAATACAGATACGCAGTATTTT. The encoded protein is CAISGGVNTDTQYF.